This TCR beta chain is drawn from a study of chemoradiotherapy in HPV16-positive cancers. Here immunoSEQ multiplex PCR was the method, and the copy in TCRdb shows in-frame clones only, minus some. The sample holds fewer than 25,000 clones, 92% seen once. As concerns this clone: The antigen is unknown.

Whole-study results and caveats: Only a couple of HPV16-positive patients supplied the functional HPV-specificity definition. Non-HPV-specific T cells did not expand in tumors during treatment, whereas candidate HPV-specific clones and E7-related motifs did.

This sample comprised blood, obtained from a patient who underwent chemoradiotherapy. This receptor was obtained from a human donor with HPV-associated anogenital cancer.

The CDR3 bases are TGTGCCAGCAGCTTGGCCGGGGGCATTAGGGATCAGCCCCAGCATTTT. It yields the protein CASSLAGGIRDQPQHF. The chain links TRBV5-6 to TRBJ1-5, with D perhaps matching TRBD1 (6 bases). The CDR3 covers 16 residues. Germline V lookup: CDR1 SGHDT, CDR2 YYEEEE. V lost 0 bases and J 5 bases, leaving 15 bases between the germline ends.